These 29 T cell receptor beta chains came from one sample sequenced in a study of blood T cell repertoires in COVID-19. Method: immunoSEQ multiplex PCR; TCRdb's copy keeps in-frame clones and lacks some. Here the sample spans approximately 94,000 clones, 80% to 95% being singletons. The material sequenced was peripheral blood. The receptors stem from a man aged 45-65 years with active COVID-19.

This clone was seen a single time. This chain connects TRBV14 to TRBJ1-1; no clear D gene. This CDR3 region has 14 residues. Per germline, CDR1 SGHDN and CDR2 FVKESK. Trimming took off 4 bases at V and 3 bases at J, with 12 bases between the two ends. CDR3 amino acids: CASSPLSGDTEAFF. Written as DNA, the CDR3 is TGTGCCAGCAGCCCTTTGTCCGGGGACACTGAAGCTTTCTTT.

The chain combines TRBV24-1 with TRBJ2-2, with unresolved D. CDR3 size: 12 residues. Germline V gene lookup returns CDR1 KGHDR and CDR2 SFDVKD. V was pared by 5 bases and J by 7 bases, with 7 bases between. CDR3 sequence reads: CATSAHNGELFF. As DNA, the CDR3 is TGTGCCACCAGTGCTCACAACGGGGAGCTGTTTTTT.

This clone was seen only once. This chain connects TRBV6-5 to TRBJ1-1, with D tentatively TRBD1 (5 bases). Germline V gives CDR1 MNHEY, CDR2 SVGAGI. V shed 4 bases and J shed 6 bases, with 12 bases lying between them. This CDR3 is built from 13 residues. As DNA, the CDR3 is TGTGCCAGCAGTTTTGGCAGGGACTCTGAAGCTTTCTTT. Residues: CASSFGRDSEAFF.

In its sample, this clone was seen a few times. The V call is TRBV7-3, the J call TRBJ1-6, with D tentatively TRBD1 (5 bases). Germline assignment: CDR1 SGHTA and CDR2 FQGTGA. With 3 bases removed from V and 7 bases from J, the gap between germline ends came to 10 bases. The CDR3 runs to 14 residues. The CDR3 region is CASSFGGVNSPLHF. The CDR3 DNA sequence: TGTGCCAGCAGCTTCGGAGGGGTAAATTCACCCCTCCACTTT.

The chain joins TRBV5-1 to TRBJ2-1, with 9 bases identical to TRBD2. CDR1 is SGHRS and CDR2 is YFSETQ in the germline V gene. The V gene end was trimmed by 3 bases and the J gene end by 4 bases; junction bases not matched to a gene: 5. The CDR3 runs 15 residues. CDR3 loop: CASSYRLADYNEQFF. The CDR3 DNA is TGCGCCAGCAGCTACCGACTAGCGGATTACAATGAGCAGTTCTTC. Looking up the rest from reference TRBV5-1 and TRBJ2-1 gives the full variable domain: KAGVTQTPRYLIKTRGQQVTLSCSPISGHRSVSWYQQTPGQGLQFLFEYFSETQRNKGNFPGRFSGRQFSNSRSEMNVSTLELGDSALYLCASSYRLADYNEQFFGPGTRLTVL.

This clone was counted a single time. J is TRBJ2-1 and V is TRBV12-1; the table's D gene call, TRBD1, was not cross checked with the DNA. TRBV12-1 is marked as a pseudogene. This CDR3 has 15 residues. The DNA of the CDR3 is TGTGCCAGCAGCTTTCCCGGACACCTTTACAATGAGCAGTTCTTC. Translating gives CASSFPGHLYNEQFF.

V gene TRBV7-9 combines with J gene TRBJ2-5, with 13 nucleotides matching TRBD2. Germline values: CDR1 SEHNR, CDR2 FQNEAQ (reference sequence). This CDR3 contains 17 residues. Unmatched junction bases numbered 6, after V lost 5 bases and J lost 0 bases. The CDR3 DNA reads as TGTGCCAGCAGCCTAGGACTAGCGGGGGCGTACCAAGAGACCCAGTACTTC. Translating it yields CASSLGLAGAYQETQYF.

This CDR3 is CASRSDGNEKLFF. DNA for the CDR3: TGTGCCAGTAGGAGCGACGGCAATGAAAAACTGTTTTTT. The rearrangement uses TRBV19 and TRBJ1-4; no definite D call. Germline V gene lookup returns CDR1 LNHDA and CDR2 SQIVND (reference sequence). CDR3 size: 13 residues. The ends were cut back, 6 bases at V and 5 bases at J, with 10 bases in the middle.

This sequence joins TRBV9 and TRBJ1-4; the match to TRBD1 covers 11 bases. The V segment lost 3 bases and the J segment 8 bases; nucleotides outside the gene matches: 6. The CDR3 is 15 amino acids. Germline CDR1 is SGDLS and CDR2 is YYNGEE. The chain's CDR3 is CASSAEGQGGEKLFF. The CDR3 DNA reads as TGTGCCAGCAGCGCGGAGGGACAGGGGGGAGAAAAACTGTTTTTT.

V is TRBV12-3 or TRBV12-4 and J is TRBJ1-2; D unresolved. CDR3 length: 13 residues. Trimming left V 2 bases short and J 2 bases short, with 6 bases between. The DNA of the CDR3 is TGTGCCAGCAGTTTAACCGAGAACTATGGCTACACCTTC. Residues: CASSLTENYGYTF.

The chain is built from TRBV5-5 and TRBJ1-2; 7 bases fit TRBD1. Trimming at V came to 4 bases and at J to 6 bases, leaving 12 bases not matched to a gene. The CDR3 totals 15 residues. Germline V gene data show CDR1 as SGHKS and CDR2 as YYEKEE (reference sequence). The CDR3 region has the DNA TGTGCCAGCAGCGACACTAGACAGGGTGGTAATGGCTACACCTTC. Its translation: CASSDTRQGGNGYTF.

This clone was seen a single time. The chain recombines TRBV7-6 with TRBJ2-1; TRBD1 matches at 8 bases. CDR3 length: 15 amino acids. J lost 4 bases, V lost 4 bases, and 6 bases had no gene match. Germline V CDR1 and CDR2: SGHVS, FNYEAQ. This chain's CDR3 is CASSSGQGWYNEQFF. The CDR3 region has the DNA TGTGCCAGCAGCTCCGGACAGGGCTGGTACAATGAGCAGTTCTTC.

The rearrangement uses TRBV7-2 and TRBJ2-1; 9 bases fit TRBD2. CDR1 and CDR2 (germline): SGHTA, FQGNSA. V gave up 5 bases and J gave up 9 bases; unmatched junction bases: 14. The CDR3 totals 16 residues. CDR3 nucleotide sequence: TGTGCCAGCAGCCCCCCCGGGGTAGCGGGGGTGGGTGAGCAGTTCTTC. It encodes CASSPPGVAGVGEQFF.

The chain joins TRBV20-1 to TRBJ1-1, with TRBD1 matching 7 bases. Trimming took 3 bases from V and 0 from J; bases not matched to a gene: 1. From germline, CDR1 is DFQATT and CDR2 SNEGSKA (reference sequence). The length of the CDR3 is 13 residues. CDR3 residues: CSASQGVNTEAFF. In DNA form, the CDR3 reads TGCAGTGCTAGTCAGGGGGTGAACACTGAAGCTTTCTTT.

This clone was picked up one time. This chain joins TRBV6-2 or TRBV6-3 and TRBJ2-5; TRBD2 matches at 13 bases. The CDR3 length is 14 residues. CDR1 is MNHEY, CDR2 SVGEGT, per germline. Losses at the gene ends were 5 bases for V and 5 bases for J; bases not matched to a gene: 2. The CDR3 bases are TGTGCCAGCAGTGGGACTAGCGGGGTTGAGACCCAGTACTTC. It codes for CASSGTSGVETQYF.

The V call is TRBV21-1, the J call TRBJ2-7; TRBD1 is the table's D call and was not checked against the DNA. TRBV21-1 is described as a pseudogene. This CDR3 is built from 14 residues. The CDR3 protein is CASSKGDSSYEQYV. CDR3 coding DNA: TGTGCCAGCAGCAAGGGGGACAGTTCCTACGAGCAGTACGTC.

The rearrangement joins TRBV18 to TRBJ2-1; D perhaps matches TRBD2 (6 bases). Germline V gives CDR1 KGHSH, CDR2 LQKENI. Between the trimmed V and J ends, which lost 3 bases and 0 bases, there was a span of 9 bases. The CDR3 is 15 amino acids. CDR3 loop: CASSPGSSSYNEQFF. CDR3 sequence (DNA): TGTGCCAGCTCACCCGGGAGCAGCTCCTACAATGAGCAGTTCTTC.

V usage is TRBV3-1 (or the pseudogene TRBV3-2) and J usage is TRBJ2-1, with TRBD2 identical over 12 bases. Germline trimming cut 1 base from V and 9 bases from J; bases unmatched to any gene: 7. CDR3 size: 16 residues. Germline lookup yields CDR1 LGHDT and CDR2 YNNKEL (reference sequence). The CDR3 spells CASSQAGLAGGREQFF. The CDR3 DNA sequence: TGTGCCAGCAGCCAAGCGGGGCTAGCGGGGGGGCGTGAGCAGTTCTTC.

This clone was counted between two and nine times. The rearrangement links TRBV2 to TRBJ1-1, with 7 bases aligning to TRBD1. V lost 6 bases, J lost 0 bases, and 10 bases stayed unmatched. Germline V CDR1 and CDR2: SNHLY, FYNNEI. The length of the CDR3 is 16 residues. As DNA, the CDR3 is TGTGCCAGCAGGCAGAGAGTGGACAGGTTGAACACTGAAGCTTTCTTT. Its translation is CASRQRVDRLNTEAFF. Together with reference TRBV2 and TRBJ1-1, the CDR3 gives the full variable domain: EPEVTQTPSHQVTQMGQEVILRCVPISNHLYFYWYRQILGQKVEFLVSFYNNEISEKSEIFDDQFSVERPDGSNFTLKIRSTKLEDSAMYFCASRQRVDRLNTEAFFGQGTRLTVV.

This rearrangement joins TRBV19 to TRBJ2-1; 7 positions match TRBD2. The V segment lost 7 bases and the J segment 0 bases; nucleotides outside the gene matches: 6. The CDR3 consists of 15 residues. The germline V gene encodes CDR1 LNHDA and CDR2 SQIVND (reference sequence). CDR3 nucleotides: TGTGCCAGTAATTCGGGCGGGAGCTCCTACAATGAGCAGTTCTTC. Encoded protein: CASNSGGSSYNEQFF.

The chain couples TRBV19 to TRBJ2-7, with TRBD1 matching 8 bases. The V gene end was trimmed by 6 bases and the J gene end by 2 bases; junction bases not matched to a gene: 6. Germline values: CDR1 LNHDA, CDR2 SQIVND (reference sequence). CDR3 length: 14 amino acids. The CDR3 DNA is TGTGCCAGTAGGCTCGGACAGGGTCCCTACGAGCAGTACTTC. It specifies CASRLGQGPYEQYF.

This chain uses TRBV10-1 with TRBJ2-3; a weak D match, TRBD2 (6 bases). CDR1 and CDR2 from the germline V gene are WNHNN and SYGVQD (reference sequence). There are 14 residues in the CDR3. V was cut by 0 bases and J by 4 bases, with 8 bases left in between. The CDR3 sequence: CASSESTGADTQYF. DNA of the CDR3: TGCGCCAGCAGTGAGTCGACGGGAGCAGATACGCAGTATTTT.

The V and J genes are TRBV11-2 and TRBJ2-7, with 14 bases aligning to TRBD2. The V gene's germline CDR1 is SGHAT and CDR2 FQNNGV. J gave up 8 bases and V 5 bases, and 5 bases lay outside the gene matches. The CDR3 is 14 residues long. The CDR3 DNA reads as TGTGCCAGCAGCCGGACTAGCGGGGGGAAGAAGCAGTACTTC. This encodes CASSRTSGGKKQYF.

V usage is TRBV7-8 and J usage is TRBJ1-1; D is uncertain. Germline V lookup: CDR1 SGHVS, CDR2 FQNEAQ. This CDR3 spans 14 amino acids. Trimming cost V 0 bases and J 4 bases, with 9 bases left between them. The CDR3, as DNA: TGTGCCAGCAGCTTAGCGCTTCTAGGCACTGAAGCTTTCTTT. It specifies CASSLALLGTEAFF.

The CDR3, as DNA: TGTGCCAGCAGCAAAGGAAGACGGTCGGGGGAAAGGGAGACCCAGTACTTC. This codes for CASSKGRRSGERETQYF. The chain combines TRBV21-1 with TRBJ2-5; TRBD2 reflects the table's D call only, with no check against the DNA. TRBV21-1 is an annotated pseudogene. The CDR3 sequence is 17 residues long.

The chain couples TRBV4-1 to TRBJ1-5; no firm D call. This CDR3 is 13 amino acids long. Between the trimmed V and J ends, which lost 0 bases and 4 bases, there was a span of 4 bases. Germline values: CDR1 MGHRA, CDR2 YSYEKL. CDR3 in DNA: TGCGCCAGCAGCCAAGATCAGAATCAGCCCCAGCATTTT. It translates to CASSQDQNQPQHF.

V usage is TRBV7-2 and J usage is TRBJ1-1; a weak D match, TRBD1 (5 bases). The V gene lost 9 bases and the J gene lost 0 bases, with 11 bases spanning the gap. The length of the CDR3 is 13 residues. Germline V CDR1 and CDR2: SGHTA, FQGNSA. The DNA for the CDR3 is TGTGCCAGTGGGGCGGGGGTGAACACTGAAGCTTTCTTT. Protein sequence: CASGAGVNTEAFF.

This chain joins TRBV5-1 and TRBJ1-1, with TRBD1 identical over 7 bases. The CDR3 has 14 amino acids. Losses at the gene ends were 7 bases for V and 0 bases for J; bases not matched to a gene: 6. The germline gives CDR1 SGHRS, CDR2 YFSETQ. The CDR3 DNA reads as TGCGCCAGCGGCACAGGGGACATGAACACTGAAGCTTTCTTT. This codes for CASGTGDMNTEAFF.

This chain links TRBV9 with TRBJ2-3; possible D gene TRBD1, 6 bases. Trimming cost V 2 bases and J 5 bases, with 18 bases left between them. The CDR3 contains 16 residues. The germline gives CDR1 SGDLS, CDR2 YYNGEE. DNA for the CDR3: TGTGCCAGCAGCGTCAACACAGGGACACTCGGAGATACGCAGTATTTT. This codes for CASSVNTGTLGDTQYF. The whole variable domain, remainder taken from reference TRBV9 and TRBJ2-3, is DSGVTQTPKHLITATGQRVTLRCSPRSGDLSVYWYQQSLDQGLQFLIQYYNGEERAKGNILERFSAQQFPDLHSELNLSSLELGDSALYFCASSVNTGTLGDTQYFGPGTRLTVL.